This T cell receptor beta chain came from a study of control samples from healthy donors and cancer patients. Clones were read by immunoSEQ multiplex PCR, and TCRdb kept only the in-frame ones, dropping some. The data contain approximately 97,000 clones, 90% to 95% of them seen just once; the ten biggest clones take up about 2.5%. CDR1 is MNHEY, CDR2 SVGAGI, per germline. This CDR3 is built from 14 residues. The V segment lost 6 bases and the J segment 7 bases; nucleotides outside the gene matches: 8. Sequencing was carried out using blood. The chain links TRBV6-5 to TRBJ2-7; 11 bases agree with TRBD2. This TCR was recovered from a young woman in good health. CDR3 protein: CASSQLAGAGEQYF. Here the CDR3 DNA reads TGTGCCAGCAGCCAACTAGCGGGGGCTGGGGAGCAGTACTTC.